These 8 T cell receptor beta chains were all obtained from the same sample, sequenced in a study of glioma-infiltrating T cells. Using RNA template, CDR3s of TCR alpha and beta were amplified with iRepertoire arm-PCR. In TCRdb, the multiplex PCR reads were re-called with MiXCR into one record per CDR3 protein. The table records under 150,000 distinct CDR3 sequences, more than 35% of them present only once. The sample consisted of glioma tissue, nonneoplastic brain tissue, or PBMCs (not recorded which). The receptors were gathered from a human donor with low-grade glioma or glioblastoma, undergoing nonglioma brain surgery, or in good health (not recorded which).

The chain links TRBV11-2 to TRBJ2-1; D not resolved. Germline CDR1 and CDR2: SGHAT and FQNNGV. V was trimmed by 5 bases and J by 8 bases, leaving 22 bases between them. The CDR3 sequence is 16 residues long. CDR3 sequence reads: CASSPRWAWESDEQFF. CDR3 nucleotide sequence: TGTGCCAGCAGCCCCCGTTGGGCATGGGAAAGCGATGAGCAGTTCTTC.

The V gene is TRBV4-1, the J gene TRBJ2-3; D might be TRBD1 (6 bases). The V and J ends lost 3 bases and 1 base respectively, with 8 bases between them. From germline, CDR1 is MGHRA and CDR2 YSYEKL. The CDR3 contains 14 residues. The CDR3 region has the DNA TGCGCCAGCAGCCATAACAGGGGCACAGATACGCAGTATTTT. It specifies CASSHNRGTDTQYF.

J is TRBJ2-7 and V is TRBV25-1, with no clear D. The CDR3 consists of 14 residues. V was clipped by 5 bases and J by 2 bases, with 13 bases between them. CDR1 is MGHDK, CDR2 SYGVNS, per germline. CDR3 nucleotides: TGTGCCAGCAGTCTGTACTACAGCACCTACGAGCAGTACTTC. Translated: CASSLYYSTYEQYF.

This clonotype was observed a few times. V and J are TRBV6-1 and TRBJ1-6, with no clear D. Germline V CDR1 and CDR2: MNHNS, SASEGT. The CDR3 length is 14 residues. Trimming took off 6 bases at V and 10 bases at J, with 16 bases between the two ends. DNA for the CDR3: TGTGCCAGCAGATTCCTACGAGAGGACTCACCCCTCCACTTT. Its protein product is CASRFLREDSPLHF.

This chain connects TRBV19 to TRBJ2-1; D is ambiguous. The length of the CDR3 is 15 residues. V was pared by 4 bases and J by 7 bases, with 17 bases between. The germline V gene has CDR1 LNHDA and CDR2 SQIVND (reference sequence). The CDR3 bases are TGTGCCAGTAGTACGCTAAATGGACGGATTAATGAGCAGTTCTTC. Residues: CASSTLNGRINEQFF. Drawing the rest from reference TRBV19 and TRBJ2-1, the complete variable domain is DGGITQSPKYLFRKEGQNVTLSCEQNLNHDAMYWYRQDPGQGLRLIYYSQIVNDFQKGDIAEGYSVSREKKESFPLTVTSAQKNPTAFYLCASSTLNGRINEQFFGPGTRLTVL.

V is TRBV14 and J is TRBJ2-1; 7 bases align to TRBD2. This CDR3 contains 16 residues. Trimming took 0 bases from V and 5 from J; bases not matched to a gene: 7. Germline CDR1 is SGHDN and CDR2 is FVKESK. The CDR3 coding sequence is TGTGCCAGCAGCCAAGAAAGACTAGCTTCGCACAATGAGCAGTTCTTC. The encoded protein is CASSQERLASHNEQFF. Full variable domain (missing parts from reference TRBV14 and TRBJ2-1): EAGVTQFPSHSVIEKGQTVTLRCDPISGHDNLYWYRRVMGKEIKFLLHFVKESKQDESGMPNNRFLAERTGGTYSTLKVQPAELEDSGVYFCASSQERLASHNEQFFGPGTRLTVL.

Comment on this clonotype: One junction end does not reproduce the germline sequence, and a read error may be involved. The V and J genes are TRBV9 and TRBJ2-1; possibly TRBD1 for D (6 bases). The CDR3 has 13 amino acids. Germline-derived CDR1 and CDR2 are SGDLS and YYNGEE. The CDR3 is CASSVAQGNEQFF. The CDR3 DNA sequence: TGCGCCAGCAGCGTAGCTCAGGGGAATGAGCAGTTCTTC.

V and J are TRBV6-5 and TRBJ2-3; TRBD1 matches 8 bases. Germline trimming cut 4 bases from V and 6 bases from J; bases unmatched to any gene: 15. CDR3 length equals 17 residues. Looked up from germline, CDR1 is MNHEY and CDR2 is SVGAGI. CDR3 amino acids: CASSSSVSQGARDTQYF. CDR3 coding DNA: TGTGCCAGCAGTTCCTCCGTTAGCCAGGGGGCTAGGGATACGCAGTATTTT.